This TCR beta chain was recorded in a study of blood T cell repertoires in COVID-19. This CDR3 has 17 residues. Germline CDR1 SGHVS, CDR2 FNYEAQ. V was cut by 3 bases and J by 6 bases, with 20 bases left in between. TCRdb's table, derived via immunoSEQ multiplex PCR, lists solely in-frame clones and lacks some. The data hold about 190,000 clones, with about 79% observed a single time. The TCR comes from a woman in her 70s with acute or convalescent COVID-19. The chain is built from TRBV7-6 and TRBJ2-2, with a possible D match to TRBD2 (5 bases). The sample consisted of peripheral blood. The CDR3, as DNA: TGTGCCAGCAGCTTGATGGCTAGCCGGTTTCGCCCCGGGGAGCTGTTTTTT. Its protein is CASSLMASRFRPGELFF.